The T cell receptor beta chain under discussion was sequenced for a study of human CD8 memory T cell subsets. Judged by frequency, this clonotype is medium-sized. Its antigen is unidentified. Total CD8+ T cells were enriched by a separation that was negative and magnetic. RNA was obtained from duplicate vials of around 150,000 sorted CD8+ T cells per subset. CDR3 length: 13 amino acids. CDR1 SQVTM and CDR2 ANQGSEA come from the germline V gene. Making the TCR beta libraries relied on UMI-labeled 5' RACE. From the 5' RACE reads, TCRdb lists one entry per CDR3 protein and no DNA. Here the sample table reports some 3,500 distinct CDR3 sequences. Regarding the study as a whole: Chao1 estimates indicated that stem-like memory T cells may be more diverse than precursor exhausted T cells. Effector memory subsets were less diverse than the similarly diverse stem-like memory and precursor exhausted subsets.

This receptor was identified in a human donor in good health. Sequenced material: CD8+ T cells from PBMCs. V gene TRBV29-1 combines with J gene TRBJ1-1; no DNA is available, so the TRBD1 call from TCRdb remains unchecked. CDR3 loop: CSVARPGNTEAFF.